A single sample gave rise to the 21 T cell receptor beta chains below, sequenced in a study of cytotoxic CD8 clonotypes in ibrutinib-treated CLL. Here immunoSEQ multiplex PCR was the method, and the copy in TCRdb shows in-frame clones only, minus some. This sample has nearly 300,000 clones, with 60% to 80% found just once. The sample was PBMCs, taken at disease progression, from a patient treated with ibrutinib. All receptors derive from a human donor with chronic lymphocytic leukemia.

This clone was seen a few times. This same CDR3 is encoded by further DNA sequences in the sample. J is TRBJ1-2 and V is TRBV14; 7 nucleotides align to TRBD1. The CDR3 loop spans 14 amino acids. The germline V gene has CDR1 SGHDN and CDR2 FVKESK. Trimming took 4 bases from V and 5 from J; bases not matched to a gene: 7. As DNA, the CDR3 is TGTGCCAGCAGCCCTCGGGACAGCCCATATGGCTACACCTTC. Amino acids: CASSPRDSPYGYTF.

Here the CDR3 reads CASSLTAKNTEAFF. The CDR3 nucleotides read TGTGCCAGCAGCTTAACAGCGAAGAACACTGAAGCTTTCTTT. The rearrangement uses TRBV7-2 and TRBJ1-1; D gene unclear. V lost 2 bases, J lost 1 base, and 8 bases lay in between. The CDR3 has 14 residues. Germline assignment: CDR1 SGHTA and CDR2 FQGNSA.

CDR3 bases: TGTGCCTGGACTCGTGGGGGGACTAGCTCCTACGAGCAGTACTTC. Its protein product is CAWTRGGTSSYEQYF. The chain uses TRBV30 and TRBJ2-7; TRBD2 matches 8 bases. The V and J ends lost 4 bases and 0 bases, in that order; junction bases with no gene match: 8. The CDR3 is 15 amino acids. Germline-derived CDR1 and CDR2 are GTSNPN and SVGIG (reference sequence).

The V gene is TRBV7-9, the J gene TRBJ2-7; no definite D call. Between the trimmed V and J ends, which lost 5 bases and 6 bases, there was a span of 8 bases. The CDR3 contains 11 residues. Germline-derived CDR1 and CDR2 are SEHNR and FQNEAQ (reference sequence). CDR3 sequence: CASSPTSEQYF. The CDR3 nucleotides are TGTGCCAGCAGCCCCACCAGCGAGCAGTACTTC.

The V call is TRBV27, the J call TRBJ2-5; D is unclear. Trimming left V 5 bases short and J 5 bases short, with 15 bases between. Germline V gene data show CDR1 as MNHEY and CDR2 as SMNVEV (reference sequence). The CDR3 sequence is 14 residues long. The CDR3 sequence is CASSLYGFSETQYF. DNA of the CDR3: TGTGCCAGCAGTCTGTATGGGTTCAGTGAGACCCAGTACTTC.

The CDR3 loop reads CASSPGLAGGYNEQFF. CDR3 bases: TGCGCCAGCAGCCCGGGACTAGCGGGAGGGTACAATGAGCAGTTCTTC. This sequence joins TRBV5-1 and TRBJ2-1; 16 bases align to TRBD2. Germline trimming cut 4 bases from V and 4 bases from J; bases unmatched to any gene: 2. The CDR3 sequence is 16 residues long. Germline V gene data show CDR1 as SGHRS and CDR2 as YFSETQ.

This clone was recorded only once. In nucleotides, the CDR3 is TGTGCCATCCGGGACAGGGAAAATGAGCAGTTCTTC. Encoded protein: CAIRDRENEQFF. V and J are TRBV10-3 and TRBJ2-1; 9 positions agree with TRBD1. The V and J ends lost 8 bases and 7 bases, in that order; junction bases with no gene match: 3. The CDR3 is 12 residues long. The germline CDR1 and CDR2 sequences are ENHRY and SYGVKD.

In this sample, this clone turned up a few times. The chain uses TRBV5-1 and TRBJ1-1; no clear D gene. CDR3 length equals 12 residues. V dropped 4 bases and J dropped 7 bases, with 11 bases sitting between them. Looked up from germline, CDR1 is SGHRS and CDR2 is YFSETQ. CDR3 DNA sequence: TGCGCCAGCAGCGCGGTTGGCGGTGAAGCTTTCTTT. It translates to CASSAVGGEAFF. The whole variable domain, remainder taken from reference TRBV5-1 and TRBJ1-1, is KAGVTQTPRYLIKTRGQQVTLSCSPISGHRSVSWYQQTPGQGLQFLFEYFSETQRNKGNFPGRFSGRQFSNSRSEMNVSTLELGDSALYLCASSAVGGEAFFGQGTRLTVV.

The V and J genes are TRBV27 and TRBJ2-7, with a weak D call TRBD1 (6 bases). Looked up from germline, CDR1 is MNHEY and CDR2 is SMNVEV (reference sequence). This CDR3 spans 13 amino acids. Deletions cut 5 bases from V and 5 bases from J, with 13 bases between. The DNA for the CDR3 is TGTGCCAGCAGTCTGGGGCAGGGGAACGAGCAGTACTTC. This translates into CASSLGQGNEQYF.

The V and J genes are TRBV7-2 and TRBJ2-3; 9 nucleotides align to TRBD2. The V gene's germline CDR1 is SGHTA and CDR2 FQGNSA. The CDR3 is 16 amino acids. The J segment lost 2 bases and the V segment lost 2 bases, leaving 5 bases of the junction unmatched. DNA for the CDR3: TGTGCCAGCAGCTTACGGTCTAGCGGGACCACAGATACGCAGTATTTT. Amino acids: CASSLRSSGTTDTQYF.

This clone was observed once. The chain joins TRBV5-1 to TRBJ2-1, with 9 bases lining up with TRBD2. Unmatched junction bases numbered 15, after V lost 4 bases and J lost 10 bases. CDR1 and CDR2 (germline): SGHRS, YFSETQ. This CDR3 has 16 amino acids. The CDR3 spells CASSTIAGVPPGEQFF. The CDR3 coding sequence is TGCGCCAGCAGCACCATAGCGGGAGTCCCCCCGGGGGAGCAGTTCTTC.

The V gene is TRBV2, the J gene TRBJ2-2, with 8 bases that match TRBD1. With V trimmed by 7 bases and J by 1 base, 11 bases remained unmatched. Germline-derived CDR1 and CDR2 are SNHLY and FYNNEI. CDR3 length: 17 amino acids. CDR3 sequence: CASTARQGLGNTGELFF. DNA for the CDR3: TGTGCCAGCACCGCTCGACAGGGGCTTGGGAACACCGGGGAGCTGTTTTTT.

The V gene is TRBV7-2, the J gene TRBJ2-5; 12 positions match TRBD2. The CDR3 sequence is 18 residues long. Per germline, CDR1 SGHTA and CDR2 FQGNSA. Losses at the gene ends were 0 bases for V and 3 bases for J; bases not matched to a gene: 8. CDR3 amino acids: CASSLAGLAGTPKETQYF. The DNA for the CDR3 is TGTGCCAGCAGCTTAGCAGGACTAGCGGGAACACCCAAAGAGACCCAGTACTTC.

The V gene is TRBV14, the J gene TRBJ1-2, with D unclear. CDR3 length: 15 amino acids. Germline V gives CDR1 SGHDN, CDR2 FVKESK. Trimming left V 1 base short and J 7 bases short, with 16 bases between. Here the CDR3 reads CASSQVLTELSGYTF. DNA of the CDR3: TGTGCCAGCAGCCAAGTATTAACAGAGCTATCTGGCTACACCTTC.

This clone turned up a few times. The chain has TRBV6-5 and TRBJ2-7; D ambiguous. Trimming removed 1 base at V and 5 bases at J, with 18 bases between. This CDR3 has 16 residues. The germline gives CDR1 MNHEY, CDR2 SVGAGI. CDR3 in amino acids: CASSYLVMGSVHEQYF. Here the CDR3 DNA reads TGTGCCAGCAGTTACTTAGTAATGGGGTCCGTTCACGAGCAGTACTTC.

This clone has a single count. The chain couples TRBV19 to TRBJ2-7; D may match TRBD1 or TRBD2 (5 bases each). Germline assignment: CDR1 LNHDA and CDR2 SQIVND (reference sequence). The CDR3 runs to 13 residues. The V and J ends lost 5 bases and 2 bases respectively, with 10 bases between them. The CDR3 sequence: CASSPGPPYEQYF. CDR3 nucleotides: TGTGCCAGTAGTCCGGGACCTCCCTACGAGCAGTACTTC.

This chain uses TRBV5-4 with TRBJ2-7; D is unresolved. The CDR3 runs 13 residues. Germline V lookup: CDR1 SGHNT, CDR2 YYREEE (reference sequence). Trimming took off 9 bases at V and 5 bases at J, with 18 bases between the two ends. CDR3 nucleotide sequence: TGTGCCATCCACTCAGCATCCCTCCACGAGCAGTACTTC. This translates into CAIHSASLHEQYF.

The gene calls are TRBV9 and TRBJ2-1; D may match TRBD1 or TRBD2 (5 bases each). V gave up 0 bases and J gave up 3 bases, with 10 bases separating them. Germline CDR1 and CDR2: SGDLS and YYNGEE. The CDR3 is made up of 15 amino acids. The CDR3 DNA is TGTGCCAGCAGCGTAGGGTTGGGGGACTACAATGAGCAGTTCTTC. Translated: CASSVGLGDYNEQFF.

J is TRBJ2-1 and V is TRBV7-2, with 10 bases aligning to TRBD2. This CDR3 spans 15 amino acids. With 6 bases clipped from V and 3 bases from J, the junction kept 5 bases outside the gene matches. CDR1 SGHTA and CDR2 FQGNSA come from the germline V gene. The DNA of the CDR3 is TGTGCCAGCAGATCAGCGGGAGGGTTCTACAATGAGCAGTTCTTC. This translates into CASRSAGGFYNEQFF.

The V and J genes are TRBV7-2 and TRBJ2-1, with TRBD2 identical over 7 bases. V gave up 4 bases and J gave up 4 bases; unmatched junction bases: 7. This CDR3 has 15 amino acids. Germline loops: CDR1 SGHTA, CDR2 FQGNSA. The CDR3 region is CASSSLGLGYNEQFF. CDR3 nucleotide sequence: TGTGCCAGCAGCTCTCTCGGACTAGGTTACAATGAGCAGTTCTTC.

This chain joins TRBV10-1 and TRBJ2-1, with 11 bases aligning to TRBD2. Germline-derived CDR1 and CDR2 are WNHNN and SYGVQD (reference sequence). The CDR3 length is 16 residues. J was trimmed by 6 bases and V by 4 bases; bases with no gene match: 8. The CDR3 reads CASSGPAGTSGNEQFF. DNA of the CDR3: TGCGCCAGCAGTGGCCCCGCCGGGACTAGCGGCAATGAGCAGTTCTTC.